This TCR beta chain was observed in a study of T-cell memory formation after mild COVID-19. TCRdb ran MiXCR on the 5' RACE reads and lists one entry per CDR3 protein. The sample holds about 160,000 distinct CDR3 sequences; around 30% are singletons and the top ten take around 12%. Germline trimming cut 3 bases from V and 8 bases from J; bases unmatched to any gene: 13. CDR3 length: 16 residues. CDR1 is SGHRS and CDR2 is YFSETQ in the germline V gene. In its sample, this clonotype was seen many times. The rearrangement uses TRBV5-1 and TRBJ2-1; 8 bases are shared with TRBD1. The sample consisted of PBMCs or a T cell subset sorted from them (not recorded which). The origin of this receptor is an adult woman who had mild COVID-19 (a few samples of this study predate the infection). Cell type and time point are not known. This chain's CDR3 is CASSSDTIGTGDEQFF. The CDR3 nucleotides read TGCGCCAGCAGCTCGGACACAATTGGGACAGGCGATGAGCAGTTCTTC. Variable domain in full (rest from reference TRBV5-1 and TRBJ2-1): KAGVTQTPRYLIKTRGQQVTLSCSPISGHRSVSWYQQTPGQGLQFLFEYFSETQRNKGNFPGRFSGRQFSNSRSEMNVSTLELGDSALYLCASSSDTIGTGDEQFFGPGTRLTVL.